This record covers a single T cell receptor beta chain. Its target is not known. Libraries were prepared by immunoSEQ multiplex PCR; TCRdb keeps only in-frame clonotypes and omits some of them. This table has approximately 110,000 clones, about 87% appearing once. The record originates from a study of T cell responses to AZD1222 COVID-19 vaccine. The V and J ends lost 3 bases and 5 bases respectively, with 11 bases between them. CDR1 ENHRY and CDR2 SYGVKD come from the germline V gene. This CDR3 has 13 amino acids. Second-dose intervals near 4 or 12 weeks were combined. Study results and caveats: Among AZD1222 vaccinees, only five to seven were seropositive at baseline. A rise in Spike-specific TCR breadth and depth followed two AZD1222 doses. The donor cohort was predominantly white British with a female majority, and clonal diversity may have been underestimated.

This clonotype originated in an adult who received the AZD1222 COVID-19 vaccine. The chain combines TRBV10-3 with TRBJ2-7; possibly TRBD1 for D (6 bases). The material was peripheral blood, obtained 28 days after the second AZD1222 dose. This CDR3 is CAISERGIHEQYF. Here the CDR3 DNA reads TGTGCCATCAGTGAAAGGGGGATCCACGAGCAGTACTTC.